The clone carrying this T cell receptor beta chain was detected only a few times. Data came from immunoSEQ multiplex PCR; TCRdb stores just in-frame clones and leaves some out. The table records around 220,000 clones, approximately 78% of them present only once. The data stem from a study of blood T cell repertoires in COVID-19. The wider study: COVID-19 samples, acute and convalescent, were from the United States, Italy and Spain.

Trimming removed 3 bases at V and 5 bases at J, with 13 bases between. Germline V CDR1 and CDR2: KGHSH, LQKENI. The CDR3 sequence is 14 residues long. The chain uses TRBV18 and TRBJ1-1; D gene ambiguous. The sequenced sample consisted of peripheral blood. The receptor was derived from a woman of 80 years or more with COVID-19, enrolled during active disease. The DNA for the CDR3 is TGTGCCAGCTCACCGGTTGCCATGAGGACTGAAGCTTTCTTT. It encodes CASSPVAMRTEAFF. Looking up the rest from reference TRBV18 and TRBJ1-1 gives the full variable domain: NAGVMQNPRHLVRRRGQEARLRCSPMKGHSHVYWYRQLPEEGLKFMVYLQKENIIDESGMPKERFSAEFPKEGPSILRIQQVVRGDSAAYFCASSPVAMRTEAFFGQGTRLTVV.